The entry below gives a single TCR beta chain sequence along with its context. Investigators reverse transcribed all isolated RNA, so they sequenced expressed TCRB transcripts. Profiled with immunoSEQ multiplex PCR; TCRdb holds only in-frame clones, not every one. The sample has roughly 450,000 clones; about 10% are singletons. This entry belongs to a study of beta chain features in type 1 diabetes. CDR3 length: 13 residues. V lost 1 base to trimming and J lost 7 bases, with 10 bases between them. From germline, CDR1 is SNHLY and CDR2 FYNNEI. Sequencing used naive CD4+ T cells from blood. The chain carries TRBV2 and TRBJ1-2; D unresolved. The sequence came from a woman younger than 35 in good health. CDR3 loop: CASSEDSQGGYTF. The CDR3 nucleotides read TGTGCCAGCAGTGAAGACAGTCAAGGTGGCTACACCTTC.